Below, 14 T cell receptor beta chains from the same sample are listed, as sequenced in a study of T cell responses to AZD1222 COVID-19 vaccine (dated by TCRdb to the early 2020s). Library prep was done by the immunoSEQ multiplex PCR assay. TCRdb took over this immuneACCESS table, retaining in-frame rearrangements with V and J assigned. Such tables are incomplete; in checked studies, under half of the missing clones stem from an unresolved V gene, and the remainder is unexplained. The sample profile shows approximately 100,000 clones; 90% of them were found once. In total, the top ten clones hold 1% to 1.5% of the sample. Sample time point, as interpreted from the label and publication: baseline before first vaccination. The specimen comprised peripheral blood, sampled on day 0 of AZD1222 vaccination. All receptors come from an adult in good health.

The chain is built from TRBV28 and TRBJ1-1; 9 bases line up with TRBD1. The CDR3 loop spans 13 amino acids. Germline CDR1 and CDR2: MDHEN and SYDVKM. Unmatched junction bases numbered 2, after V lost 6 bases and J lost 3 bases. The CDR3 loop is CASRDRGDTEAFF. Written as DNA, the CDR3 is TGTGCCAGCAGGGACAGGGGCGACACTGAAGCTTTCTTT.

V gene TRBV27 combines with J gene TRBJ1-3; D possibly corresponds to TRBD1 (5 bases). The CDR3 has 14 residues. Germline V gene data show CDR1 as MNHEY and CDR2 as SMNVEV (reference sequence). V lost 5 bases and J lost 0, with 8 bases in between. Written as DNA, the CDR3 is TGTGCCAGCAGTCCAGGGACCTCTGGAAACACCATATATTTT. Protein product: CASSPGTSGNTIYF.

Only one count was recorded for this clone. The rearrangement links TRBV10-1 to TRBJ1-1; D is unclear. This CDR3 is 13 amino acids long. Trimming removed 7 bases at V and 1 base at J, with 10 bases between. Germline lookup yields CDR1 WNHNN and CDR2 SYGVQD (reference sequence). The CDR3 reads CASTDTQNTEAFF. CDR3 nucleotide sequence: TGCGCCAGCACCGACACCCAGAACACTGAAGCTTTCTTT.

The sample holds one count of this clone. The V gene is TRBV7-9, the J gene TRBJ1-5, with 12 bases that match TRBD1. The CDR3 length is 13 residues. Per the germline V gene, CDR1 is SEHNR and CDR2 is FQNEAQ (reference sequence). V gave up 9 bases and J gave up 7 bases; unmatched junction bases: 4. Here the CDR3 reads CARRGTGGQPQHF. The CDR3 DNA is TGTGCCAGGAGAGGGACAGGGGGCCAGCCCCAGCATTTT.

The gene calls are TRBV2 and TRBJ1-2; TRBD1 matches 11 bases. This CDR3 region has 14 residues. Germline assignment: CDR1 SNHLY and CDR2 FYNNEI. Unmatched junction bases numbered 5, after V lost 7 bases and J lost 4 bases. CDR3 coding DNA: TGTGCCAGCACCGGACAGGGGGCAACCTATGGCTACACCTTC. It yields the protein CASTGQGATYGYTF.

The chain has TRBV4-2 and TRBJ2-3, with 12 bases fitting TRBD1. CDR1 is LGHNA and CDR2 is YNFKEQ in the germline V gene. Trimming removed 1 base from V and 2 bases from J; junction bases left unmatched: 13. This CDR3 has 20 residues. The CDR3 nucleotides are TGTGCCAGCAGCCAAGTTCGTTTCGGGACAGGGGGCTCACACACAGATACGCAGTATTTT. Protein: CASSQVRFGTGGSHTDTQYF.

The chain is built from TRBV7-3 and TRBJ1-1; no clear D. The germline V gene encodes CDR1 SGHTA and CDR2 FQGTGA. The V end was cut by 2 bases, the J end by 0 bases, with 4 bases between. The CDR3 is 13 amino acids. In nucleotides, the CDR3 is TGTGCCAGCAGCTTATTTCTGAACACTGAAGCTTTCTTT. Translation gives CASSLFLNTEAFF. Filled out from reference TRBV7-3 and TRBJ1-1, the complete variable domain reads GAGVSQTPSNKVTEKGKYVELRCDPISGHTALYWYRQSLGQGPEFLIYFQGTGAADDSGLPNDRFFAVRPEGSVSTLKIQRTERGDSAVYLCASSLFLNTEAFFGQGTRLTVV.

The chain carries TRBV23-1 and TRBJ1-2; TRBD1 is a possible D gene (5 bases). TRBV23-1 is classed as an ORF, of uncertain function. This CDR3 comprises 17 residues. V lost 0 bases and J lost 5, with 19 bases in between. CDR3 in amino acids: CASSQSYGGAVTYGYTF. For the CDR3, the DNA is TGCGCCAGCAGTCAATCATACGGTGGGGCAGTAACTTATGGCTACACCTTC.

The chain carries TRBV5-4 and TRBJ2-5, with D perhaps TRBD2 (6 bases). Germline V lookup: CDR1 SGHNT, CDR2 YYREEE (reference sequence). V was clipped by 0 bases and J by 3 bases, with 12 bases between them. CDR3 length: 15 residues. CDR3 DNA sequence: TGTGCCAGCAGCTTGGGATCTCCGGGGGAAGAGACCCAGTACTTC. Its translation is CASSLGSPGEETQYF.

The chain has TRBV28 and TRBJ1-3; D not certain. The CDR3 consists of 12 residues. Germline lookup yields CDR1 MDHEN and CDR2 SYDVKM. Trimming shortened V by 5 bases and J by 4 bases, and 6 bases separated the two germline ends. The CDR3 loop reads CASSLRGNTIYF. In DNA, the CDR3 is TGTGCCAGCAGTCTCAGGGGAAACACCATATATTTT.

This rearrangement joins TRBV7-8 to TRBJ1-1; 9 positions match TRBD1. This CDR3 has 15 amino acids. Germline V gene lookup returns CDR1 SGHVS and CDR2 FQNEAQ. J lost 2 bases, V lost 1 base, and 2 bases had no gene match. The CDR3, as DNA: TGTGCCAGCAGCTTAGGGACAGGGGCTAACACTGAAGCTTTCTTT. It codes for CASSLGTGANTEAFF. Full variable domain (outside the CDR3, taken from reference TRBV7-8 and TRBJ1-1): GAGVSQSPRYKVAKRGQDVALRCDPISGHVSLFWYQQALGQGPEFLTYFQNEAQLDKSGLPSDRFFAERPEGSVSTLKIQRTQQEDSAVYLCASSLGTGANTEAFFGQGTRLTVV.

This clone was seen a handful of times. V usage is TRBV6-5 and J usage is TRBJ1-2; unclear D gene. V dropped 6 bases and J dropped 8 bases, with 22 bases sitting between them. CDR1 is MNHEY, CDR2 SVGAGI, per germline. The length of the CDR3 is 15 residues. This CDR3 reads CASSLVQPSPLGYTF. In nucleotides, the CDR3 is TGTGCCAGCAGCCTGGTACAGCCAAGCCCCTTAGGCTACACCTTC.

The V and J genes are TRBV3-1 (or the pseudogene TRBV3-2) and TRBJ2-2; D remains ambiguous. Between the trimmed V and J ends, which lost 3 bases and 4 bases, there was a span of 9 bases. The CDR3 is 14 amino acids. The germline CDR1 and CDR2 sequences are LGHDT and YNNKEL (reference sequence). The CDR3 DNA follows: TGTGCCAGCAGCCACTTATTCCCCACCGGGGAGCTGTTTTTT. Residues: CASSHLFPTGELFF.

The rearrangement links TRBV7-2 to TRBJ1-1; TRBD1 might be the D (5 bases). With 8 bases removed from V and 0 bases from J, the gap between germline ends came to 10 bases. Looked up from germline, CDR1 is SGHTA and CDR2 is FQGNSA. The CDR3 covers 13 residues. The CDR3 sequence is CASSGGMNTEAFF. As DNA, the CDR3 is TGTGCCAGCTCTGGGGGGATGAACACTGAAGCTTTCTTT. Complete variable domain (other parts from reference TRBV7-2 and TRBJ1-1): GAGVSQSPSNKVTEKGKDVELRCDPISGHTALYWYRQSLGQGLEFLIYFQGNSAPDKSGLPSDRFSAERTGGSVSTLTIQRTQQEDSAVYLCASSGGMNTEAFFGQGTRLTVV.